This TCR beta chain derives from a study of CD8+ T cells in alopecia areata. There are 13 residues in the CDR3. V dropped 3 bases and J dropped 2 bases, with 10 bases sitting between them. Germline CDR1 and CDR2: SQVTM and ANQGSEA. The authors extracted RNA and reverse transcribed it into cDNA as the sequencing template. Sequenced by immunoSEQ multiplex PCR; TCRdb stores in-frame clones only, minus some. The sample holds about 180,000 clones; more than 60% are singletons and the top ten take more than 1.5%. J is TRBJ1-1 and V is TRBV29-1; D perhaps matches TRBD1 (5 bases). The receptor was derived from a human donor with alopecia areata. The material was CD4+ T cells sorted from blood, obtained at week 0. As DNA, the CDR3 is TGCAGCGTTGAGACAGAACAAAACACTGAAGCTTTCTTT. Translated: CSVETEQNTEAFF.